This T cell receptor (beta chain) was recovered during a study of cytomegalovirus exposure and HLA in healthy donors. As for this clone: What it recognizes is unknown.

Study results and limitations: The authors later linked a missense DCLRE1C variant to TCR beta V- and J-gene trimming. Most of the CMV-associated TCR beta chains (in a later analysis) appeared to be HLA-restricted. Most of the TCR beta V segments (in an earlier analysis) were productive either about 87% or about 30% of the time. The study listed 164 cytomegalovirus-associated TCR beta chains.

The CDR3 is 13 residues long. Trimming at V came to 3 bases and at J to 3 bases, leaving 5 bases not matched to a gene. CDR1 and CDR2 from the germline V gene are GTSNPN and SVGIG (reference sequence). With 60 Vbeta and 13 Jbeta primers, the PCR was carried out. The data were produced by immunoSEQ multiplex PCR, yet TCRdb's version contains in-frame clones alone and is incomplete. Found here are some 130,000 clones, 80% of them singletons; the top ten hold about 4.3%. The sample was PBMCs. The chain combines TRBV30 with TRBJ2-7, with 7 bases matching TRBD2. The receptor was derived from a man aged 30 to 45 in good health. This CDR3 reads CAWSAGVLYEQYF. CDR3 coding DNA: TGTGCCTGGAGCGCGGGGGTTCTCTACGAGCAGTACTTC.